What follows is one T cell receptor (beta chain) and its context. Study members were between 18 and 89 years old and lived in approximately 25 US regions. Participants were placed into cohorts based on the clinical history they reported. The data originate from a study of blood T cell repertoires in COVID-19. Study background: The United States, Italy and Spain supplied acute and convalescent COVID-19 samples.

In the original processing: It was from reference gene primer amplification that nucleated cell counts were estimated. Clones were read by immunoSEQ multiplex PCR, and TCRdb kept only the in-frame ones, dropping some. V, J and clone size are taken as reported in that table, and D and trimming were inferred from the DNA itself. This repertoire shows some 170,000 clones, 87% found once; its top ten account for roughly 1.2%. Sequencing was carried out using PBMCs or T cells enriched from blood (not recorded which). The sequence came from a human donor with acute COVID-19. The donor label of this sample is uncertain.

The CDR3 reads CASQGTATFFYGYTF. CDR3 nucleotide sequence: TGTGCTAGCCAGGGGACAGCCACTTTCTTCTATGGCTACACCTTC. The rearrangement joins TRBV12-5 to TRBJ1-2; TRBD1 aligns across 7 bases. Trimming at V came to 9 bases and at J to 4 bases, leaving 14 bases not matched to a gene. Germline V lookup: CDR1 LGHNT, CDR2 FRNRAP. This CDR3 is built from 15 residues.